The next 19 T cell receptor beta chains were all read from a single sample in a study of T-cell reconstitution after alpha-beta-depleted transplantation in children. The library targeted TCRbeta and was prepared with unique molecular identifiers. MiXCR, applied by TCRdb to the PCR reads, yields one record per CDR3 protein. This table holds a few hundred thousand distinct CDR3 sequences, almost 10% found once. This material consisted of PBMCs from the stem cell graft donor, taken from the stem cell graft. These receptors were obtained from a human donor who donated a stem cell graft to a child with SCID.

This clonotype was picked up a small number of times. The J gene is TRBJ2-2, the V gene TRBV5-1; TRBD1 might be the D (6 bases). V was trimmed by 1 base and J by 3 bases, leaving 10 bases between them. Germline V CDR1 and CDR2: SGHRS, YFSETQ. The CDR3 loop spans 15 amino acids. This CDR3 reads CASSLRAGDTGELFF. Here the CDR3 DNA reads TGCGCCAGCAGCTTGCGGGCAGGGGACACCGGGGAGCTGTTTTTT.

The rearrangement uses TRBV20-1 and TRBJ2-2; TRBD2 aligns across 7 bases. Germline assignment: CDR1 DFQATT and CDR2 SNEGSKA (reference sequence). The CDR3 covers 14 residues. The junction had 12 bases not matched to a gene; V was cut back by 5 bases and J by 9 bases. For the CDR3, the DNA is TGCAGTGCTCTGTCTCGGGACTACGCCTGGGAGCTGTTTTTT. It codes for CSALSRDYAWELFF.

This clonotype was detected only a few times. The J gene is TRBJ2-1, the V gene TRBV4-1, with D possibly being TRBD1 (5 bases). Trimming pared 2 bases from V and 9 bases from J, leaving 20 bases between. Germline CDR1 is MGHRA and CDR2 is YSYEKL. The CDR3 sequence is 16 residues long. The CDR3 DNA reads TGCGCCAGCAGCCAAATCCAGACATTCAGGGAAGGTGAGCAGTTCTTC. Translated, it gives CASSQIQTFREGEQFF.

V usage is TRBV18 and J usage is TRBJ2-5; the D gene is possibly TRBD1 (5 bases). V was trimmed by 3 bases and J by 2 bases, leaving 16 bases between them. Looked up from germline, CDR1 is KGHSH and CDR2 is LQKENI. The CDR3 contains 16 residues. CDR3 in DNA: TGTGCCAGCTCACCGGACGACGGGTGGACACAAGAGACCCAGTACTTC. This gives the protein CASSPDDGWTQETQYF.

The sample holds a few counts of this clonotype. This chain links TRBV29-1 with TRBJ1-4; D call uncertain. V was clipped by 4 bases and J by 4 bases, with 13 bases between them. The CDR3 runs to 14 residues. From germline, CDR1 is SQVTM and CDR2 ANQGSEA. The CDR3 spells CSVGVSGFNEKLFF. In DNA, the CDR3 is TGCAGCGTTGGAGTCTCGGGCTTTAATGAAAAACTGTTTTTT.

The V gene is TRBV4-1, the J gene TRBJ2-3; 9 positions agree with TRBD2. The junction had 17 bases not matched to a gene; V was cut back by 7 bases and J by 6 bases. This CDR3 contains 17 residues. The V gene's germline CDR1 is MGHRA and CDR2 YSYEKL. CDR3 in DNA: TGCGCCAGCACCGTCCAAGTAGGACTAGCGACTTCTGATACGCAGTATTTT. Its protein is CASTVQVGLATSDTQYF.

The chain has TRBV12-3 or TRBV12-4 and TRBJ2-5, with TRBD2 identical over 10 bases. The CDR3 contains 16 residues. V dropped 7 bases and J dropped 5; count of bases not matched to a gene: 13. Written as DNA, the CDR3 is TGTGCCAGCACCCCTCCCTCAGCGGGGGGGCTGGAGACCCAGTACTTC. It is translated as CASTPPSAGGLETQYF.

The genes are TRBV3-1 and TRBJ1-2, with TRBD1 identical over 8 bases. The CDR3 runs 16 residues. CDR1 LGHDT and CDR2 YNNKEL come from the germline V gene (reference sequence). V dropped 2 bases and J dropped 5; count of bases not matched to a gene: 10. CDR3 nucleotides: TGTGCCAGCAGCCAAACCGGACAGGGTCCTCGGTATGGCTACACCTTC. Translating gives CASSQTGQGPRYGYTF.

This clonotype has more than one count but fewer than ten. This chain joins TRBV27 and TRBJ2-1; 8 positions match TRBD2. V was clipped by 5 bases and J by 7 bases; unmatched bases: 10. Germline CDR1 is MNHEY and CDR2 is SMNVEV (reference sequence). This CDR3 spans 15 amino acids. The CDR3 loop reads CASSPNGGARNEQFF. The CDR3 DNA reads as TGTGCCAGCAGTCCGAACGGGGGGGCTCGGAATGAGCAGTTCTTC.

This clonotype has a handful of counts. This rearrangement joins TRBV5-1 to TRBJ2-7; D may be TRBD1 (5 bases). The CDR3 has 13 residues. The V gene lost 2 bases and the J gene lost 7 bases, with 13 bases spanning the gap. Germline V lookup: CDR1 SGHRS, CDR2 YFSETQ. Here the CDR3 reads CASSFGPGREQYF. DNA of the CDR3: TGCGCCAGCAGCTTCGGCCCAGGGCGTGAGCAGTACTTC. Full variable domain (missing parts from reference TRBV5-1 and TRBJ2-7): KAGVTQTPRYLIKTRGQQVTLSCSPISGHRSVSWYQQTPGQGLQFLFEYFSETQRNKGNFPGRFSGRQFSNSRSEMNVSTLELGDSALYLCASSFGPGREQYFGPGTRLTVT.

This clonotype showed up many times. The chain combines TRBV10-3 with TRBJ2-7; 8 bases are a match to TRBD2. The CDR3 totals 14 residues. Germline CDR1 is ENHRY and CDR2 is SYGVKD. V trimming: 6 bases; J trimming: 3 bases; junction bases outside the gene matches: 7. The CDR3 sequence is CAISVSGTVYEQYF. CDR3 nucleotide sequence: TGTGCCATCAGCGTTAGCGGGACGGTCTACGAGCAGTACTTC.

V is TRBV9 and J is TRBJ2-5, with 7 bases aligning to TRBD2. The CDR3 is 14 residues long. V gave up 4 bases and J gave up 5 bases; unmatched junction bases: 8. Germline loops: CDR1 SGDLS, CDR2 YYNGEE. Here the CDR3 reads CASSPRVGGETQYF. CDR3 nucleotides: TGTGCCAGCAGCCCCCGGGTGGGGGGGGAGACCCAGTACTTC.

This clonotype appeared a few times. The J gene is TRBJ2-3, the V gene TRBV20-1; 8 bases line up with TRBD2. V dropped 5 bases and J dropped 0; count of bases not matched to a gene: 13. Germline CDR1 DFQATT, CDR2 SNEGSKA (reference sequence). The CDR3 totals 17 residues. The CDR3 protein is CSAPRMAGGISTDTQYF. The CDR3 coding sequence is TGCAGTGCTCCCAGGATGGCGGGGGGAATTAGCACAGATACGCAGTATTTT.

CDR3 bases: TGTGCCAGCAGCTTCCGGGACAGGGGCGCAGCAGGCCCTATTGGCTACACCTTC. Its translation: CASSFRDRGAAGPIGYTF. The chain employs TRBV9 and TRBJ1-2; TRBD1 matches 10 bases. V shed 4 bases, J shed 7 bases, and the junction held 19 bases outside the gene matches. Germline-derived CDR1 and CDR2 are SGDLS and YYNGEE. CDR3 size: 18 residues.

This sequence joins TRBV12-3 or TRBV12-4 and TRBJ2-5, with D possibly being TRBD1 (5 bases). The germline V and J ends were trimmed by 7 bases and 5 bases, with 20 bases remaining between them. CDR3 length: 15 amino acids. The DNA of the CDR3 is TGTGCCAGCACCCAATCAGGGTTGGGATGGGAGACCCAGTACTTC. This gives the protein CASTQSGLGWETQYF.

The chain carries TRBV27 and TRBJ2-3; D gene uncertain. V shed 0 bases and J shed 4 bases, with 5 bases lying between them. Germline V gene sequence: CDR1 MNHEY, CDR2 SMNVEV (reference sequence). The CDR3 covers 13 residues. The CDR3 DNA reads as TGTGCCAGCAGTTTATCGATCCCAGATACGCAGTATTTT. Translating it yields CASSLSIPDTQYF.

This clonotype has ten or more counts. The chain couples TRBV20-1 to TRBJ2-7, with D perhaps TRBD1 (5 bases). This CDR3 spans 12 amino acids. Germline-derived CDR1 and CDR2 are DFQATT and SNEGSKA (reference sequence). Trimming took 6 bases from V and 0 from J, leaving 9 bases between them. In nucleotides, the CDR3 is TGCAGTGCCACCGACAGCTCCTACGAGCAGTACTTC. It codes for CSATDSSYEQYF.

The rearrangement joins TRBV20-1 to TRBJ1-4; tentative D call: TRBD1 (6 bases). V was cut by 5 bases and J by 6 bases, with 19 bases left in between. Germline V gene data show CDR1 as DFQATT and CDR2 as SNEGSKA (reference sequence). The CDR3 extends over 15 amino acids. The CDR3 loop is CSAGPSGGSYEKLFF. The CDR3 DNA reads TGCAGTGCTGGCCCATCGGGGGGCTCGTATGAAAAACTGTTTTTT.

The V and J genes are TRBV6-5 and TRBJ2-7; 7 nucleotides match TRBD1. The J segment lost 6 bases and the V segment lost 5 bases, leaving 7 bases of the junction unmatched. This CDR3 is built from 13 residues. CDR1 is MNHEY and CDR2 is SVGAGI in the germline V gene. CDR3 amino acids: CASSLDRVVEQYF. Here the CDR3 DNA reads TGTGCCAGCAGTCTCGACAGGGTAGTCGAGCAGTACTTC.